This T cell receptor beta chain comes out of a study of blood T cell repertoires in COVID-19. Study summary: There were acute and convalescent COVID-19 samples, and they came from the United States, Italy and Spain.

Trimming removed 5 bases from V and 0 bases from J; junction bases left unmatched: 2. Germline assignment: CDR1 LNHDA and CDR2 SQIVND (reference sequence). There are 16 residues in the CDR3. Per the study methods: Counts of nucleated cells, estimated from reference gene primer amplification, were obtained. Data came from immunoSEQ multiplex PCR; TCRdb stores just in-frame clones and leaves some out. The V and J calls and clone size are taken from that table; D and trimming were inferred from the DNA. The sample shows around 430,000 clones, about 83% of them seen only once. Study members were between about 18 and 100 years old and lived in 20 to 25 US regions.

V gene TRBV19 combines with J gene TRBJ2-6; 9 bases map to TRBD1. This clonotype was obtained from a woman in her 50s who had recovered from COVID-19. Sample: PBMCs or T cells enriched from blood (not recorded which). This CDR3 is CASSPGQGSGANVLTF. The CDR3 DNA reads as TGTGCCAGTAGTCCGGGACAGGGCTCTGGGGCCAACGTCCTGACTTTC.